The 10 T cell receptor beta chains below were found in one sample sequenced in a study of vaccination effects on CD4 cells after COVID-19. Expansion with viral peptide pools was applied to antigen-specific CD4+ T cells by the ViraFEST assay prior to sequencing. Once cultured for around 11 days, the cells underwent separation to obtain CD4+ T cells. Testing of the vaccine recipients showed negative nucleocapsid antibodies and no prior SARS-CoV-2 infection. What these receptors recognize is not known. Produced via immunoSEQ multiplex PCR; TCRdb's table is partial and in-frame only. The sample consists of roughly 50,000 clones, 75% to 85% of them appearing once. Sample: CD4+ T cells from PBMCs cultured with HCoV-OC43 spike peptides, taken before COVID-19 vaccination. Subset meaning: HCoV-OC43 spike overlapping peptide pool stimulation. These receptors all stem from a human donor who received a COVID-19 vaccine.

V is TRBV11-2 and J is TRBJ2-1; D gene ambiguous. The germline gives CDR1 SGHAT, CDR2 FQNNGV. V gave up 5 bases and J gave up 8 bases, with 10 bases separating them. This CDR3 has 12 amino acids. CDR3 in amino acids: CASSPLRYEQFF. The CDR3 DNA is TGTGCCAGCAGCCCTCTCCGTTATGAGCAGTTCTTC. Filled out from reference TRBV11-2 and TRBJ2-1, the complete variable domain reads EAGVAQSPRYKIIEKRQSVAFWCNPISGHATLYWYQQILGQGPKLLIQFQNNGVVDDSQLPKDRFSAERLKGVDSTLKIQPAKLEDSAVYLCASSPLRYEQFFGPGTRLTVL.

The chain combines TRBV12-3 or TRBV12-4 with TRBJ1-4, with a tentative D call TRBD1 (5 bases). The CDR3 runs 12 residues. Trimming stripped 4 bases from V and 7 bases from J, with 7 bases between. The CDR3 spells CASSWGTEKLFF. CDR3 in DNA: TGTGCCAGCAGTTGGGGGACTGAAAAACTGTTTTTT.

This rearrangement joins TRBV19 to TRBJ1-5; D unclear. CDR3 length equals 14 residues. Germline V gene lookup returns CDR1 LNHDA and CDR2 SQIVND (reference sequence). With 2 bases removed from V and 1 base from J, the gap between germline ends came to 6 bases. The CDR3 spells CASSIPRSNQPQHF. CDR3 coding DNA: TGTGCCAGTAGTATACCTCGAAGCAATCAGCCCCAGCATTTT. Full variable domain (outside the CDR3, taken from reference TRBV19 and TRBJ1-5): DGGITQSPKYLFRKEGQNVTLSCEQNLNHDAMYWYRQDPGQGLRLIYYSQIVNDFQKGDIAEGYSVSREKKESFPLTVTSAQKNPTAFYLCASSIPRSNQPQHFGDGTRLSIL.

The rearrangement joins TRBV28 to TRBJ1-4; the match to TRBD1 covers 7 bases. V gave up 2 bases and J gave up 5 bases; unmatched junction bases: 14. Germline lookup yields CDR1 MDHEN and CDR2 SYDVKM. The CDR3 sequence is 18 residues long. CDR3 nucleotide sequence: TGTGCCAGCAGTTTAGTCTCGGGCAGGGGGGTTACAAATGAAAAACTGTTTTTT. Translating it yields CASSLVSGRGVTNEKLFF.

V is TRBV5-1 and J is TRBJ2-4; tentative D call: TRBD1 (6 bases). The CDR3 is 14 amino acids. Looked up from germline, CDR1 is SGHRS and CDR2 is YFSETQ. The ends were cut back, 5 bases at V and 10 bases at J, with 19 bases in the middle. CDR3 in amino acids: CASRQGILPSIQYF. For the CDR3, the DNA is TGCGCCAGCAGACAGGGAATCCTCCCAAGTATTCAGTACTTC.

The chain joins TRBV2 to TRBJ2-7; D remains ambiguous. The CDR3 extends over 14 amino acids. The germline CDR1 and CDR2 sequences are SNHLY and FYNNEI. The V gene lost 7 bases and the J gene lost 0 bases, with 13 bases spanning the gap. The CDR3 DNA sequence: TGTGCCAGCACTCTTGGTTTCGGCTCCTACGAGCAGTACGTC. It specifies CASTLGFGSYEQYV.

The CDR3 DNA reads TGCGCCAGCAGTGACAGGTCAGATACGCAGTATTTT. It is translated as CASSDRSDTQYF. The gene calls are TRBV10-2 and TRBJ2-3; D gene ambiguous. The CDR3 loop spans 12 amino acids. CDR1 and CDR2 from the germline V gene are WSHSY and SAAADI. Trimming shortened V by 3 bases and J by 4 bases, and 5 bases separated the two germline ends.

The chain links TRBV2 to TRBJ1-5, with TRBD1 matching 12 bases. The J segment lost 0 bases and the V segment lost 6 bases, leaving 15 bases of the junction unmatched. CDR3 length: 20 amino acids. Germline V gives CDR1 SNHLY, CDR2 FYNNEI. Here the CDR3 reads CASSMLGTGGRSDSNQPQHF. CDR3 sequence (DNA): TGTGCCAGCAGCATGCTCGGGACAGGGGGCCGATCCGATAGCAATCAGCCCCAGCATTTT.

The CDR3 nucleotides read TGTGCCTGGAGTTTTCCACAGGGCAATCAGCCCCAGCATTTT. It translates to CAWSFPQGNQPQHF. The V gene is TRBV30, the J gene TRBJ1-5; TRBD1 might be the D (5 bases). Germline CDR1 is GTSNPN and CDR2 is SVGIG (reference sequence). The CDR3 covers 14 residues. Deletions cut 2 bases from V and 2 bases from J, with 10 bases between.

The J gene is TRBJ2-7, the V gene TRBV5-1, with D maybe TRBD1 (6 bases). CDR1 is SGHRS and CDR2 is YFSETQ in the germline V gene. Trimming took off 2 bases at V and 5 bases at J, with 14 bases between the two ends. The CDR3 is made up of 14 amino acids. The CDR3, as DNA: TGCGCCAGCAGCTTAAGGGCAGGGGCGGACGAGCAGTACGTC. Encoded protein: CASSLRAGADEQYV.